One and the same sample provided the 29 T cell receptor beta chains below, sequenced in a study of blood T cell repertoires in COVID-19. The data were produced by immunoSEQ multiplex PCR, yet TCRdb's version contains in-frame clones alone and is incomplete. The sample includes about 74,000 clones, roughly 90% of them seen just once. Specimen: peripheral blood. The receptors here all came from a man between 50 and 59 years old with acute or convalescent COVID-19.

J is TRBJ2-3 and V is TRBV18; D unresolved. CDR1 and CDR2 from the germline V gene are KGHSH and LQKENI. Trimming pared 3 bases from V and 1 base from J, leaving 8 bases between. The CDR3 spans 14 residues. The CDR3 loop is CASSPTAGTDTQYF. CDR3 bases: TGTGCCAGCTCACCCACGGCGGGCACAGATACGCAGTATTTT.

CDR3 sequence: CASSLTAPSTDTQYF. CDR3 coding DNA: TGTGCCAGCAGTTTAACAGCCCCTAGCACAGATACGCAGTATTTT. The V and J genes are TRBV28 and TRBJ2-3; no clear D gene. CDR3 length: 15 amino acids. Germline V lookup: CDR1 MDHEN, CDR2 SYDVKM. V was shortened by 2 bases and J by 0 bases, with 9 bases between the two germline ends.

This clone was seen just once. This CDR3 reads CASSLVPPDRSGGYTF. In DNA form, the CDR3 reads TGTGCCAGCAGCTTAGTACCACCGGACAGGTCGGGCGGCTACACCTTC. This chain joins TRBV7-8 and TRBJ1-2, with 7 bases aligning to TRBD1. Trimming removed 1 base from V and 8 bases from J; junction bases left unmatched: 13. Per germline, CDR1 SGHVS and CDR2 FQNEAQ. This CDR3 comprises 16 residues.

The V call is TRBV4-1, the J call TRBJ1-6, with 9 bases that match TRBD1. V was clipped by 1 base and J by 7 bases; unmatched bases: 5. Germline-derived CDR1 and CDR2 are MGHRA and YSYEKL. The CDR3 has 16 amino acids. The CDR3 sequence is CASSQGRTGVNSPLHF. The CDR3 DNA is TGCGCCAGCAGCCAAGGTCGGACAGGGGTGAATTCACCCCTCCACTTT.

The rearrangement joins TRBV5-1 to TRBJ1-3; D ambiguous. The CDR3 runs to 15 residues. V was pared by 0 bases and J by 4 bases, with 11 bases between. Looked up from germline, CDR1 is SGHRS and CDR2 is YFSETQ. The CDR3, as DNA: TGCGCCAGCAGCTTGGCCGCAACAGCCGGAAACACCATATATTTT. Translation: CASSLAATAGNTIYF.

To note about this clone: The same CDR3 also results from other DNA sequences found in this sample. The CDR3 DNA is TGCAGCGCGGGGACTAGCGGCGCAGATACGCAGTATTTT. Protein: CSAGTSGADTQYF. The V call is TRBV29-1, the J call TRBJ2-3; 11 bases fit TRBD2. Trimming cost V 7 bases and J 4 bases; bases outside gene matches: 4. This CDR3 comprises 13 residues. CDR1 is SQVTM and CDR2 is ANQGSEA in the germline V gene.

The chain's CDR3 is CASSLDRPLAKNIQYF. Here the CDR3 DNA reads TGTGCCAGCAGCTTAGACAGACCTTTAGCCAAAAACATTCAGTACTTC. The chain joins TRBV7-2 to TRBJ2-4; D is undetermined. The CDR3 length is 16 residues. The V end lost 1 base, the J end lost 0 bases, and 10 bases lay between the germline ends. Germline CDR1 reads SGHTA; CDR2 reads FQGNSA. Full variable domain (rest looked up from reference TRBV7-2 and TRBJ2-4): GAGVSQSPSNKVTEKGKDVELRCDPISGHTALYWYRQSLGQGLEFLIYFQGNSAPDKSGLPSDRFSAERTGGSVSTLTIQRTQQEDSAVYLCASSLDRPLAKNIQYFGAGTRLSVL.

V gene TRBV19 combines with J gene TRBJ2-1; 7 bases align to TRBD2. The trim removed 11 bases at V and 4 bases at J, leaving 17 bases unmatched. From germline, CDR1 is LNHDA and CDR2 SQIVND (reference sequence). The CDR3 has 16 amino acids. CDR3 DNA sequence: TGTGCCTCCTCAGGGACTACTCAGCGATGGTACAATGAGCAGTTCTTC. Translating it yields CASSGTTQRWYNEQFF.

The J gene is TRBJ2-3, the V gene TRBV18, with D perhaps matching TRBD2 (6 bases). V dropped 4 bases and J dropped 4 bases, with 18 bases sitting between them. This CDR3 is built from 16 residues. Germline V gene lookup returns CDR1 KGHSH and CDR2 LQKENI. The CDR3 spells CASSLFGGARSDTQYF. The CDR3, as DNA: TGTGCCAGCTCACTCTTCGGGGGAGCAAGATCAGATACGCAGTATTTT.

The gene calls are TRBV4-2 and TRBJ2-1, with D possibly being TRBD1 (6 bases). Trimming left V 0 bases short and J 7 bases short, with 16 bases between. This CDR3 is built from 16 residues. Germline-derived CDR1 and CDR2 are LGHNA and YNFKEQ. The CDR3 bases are TGTGCCAGCAGCCAAGACGGGACAACCTTTCATAATGAGCAGTTCTTC. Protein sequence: CASSQDGTTFHNEQFF.

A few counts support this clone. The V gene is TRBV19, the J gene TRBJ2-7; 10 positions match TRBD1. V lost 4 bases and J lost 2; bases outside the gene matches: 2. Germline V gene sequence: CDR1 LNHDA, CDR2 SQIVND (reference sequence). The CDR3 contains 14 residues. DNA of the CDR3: TGTGCCAGTAGTACCGGACAGGGGGCCTACGAGCAGTACTTC. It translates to CASSTGQGAYEQYF.

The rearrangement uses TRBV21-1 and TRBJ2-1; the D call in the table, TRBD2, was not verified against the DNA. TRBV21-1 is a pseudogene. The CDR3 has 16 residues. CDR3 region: CASSKEVRREGSEQFF. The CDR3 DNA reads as TGTGCCAGCAGCAAAGAGGTACGTCGGGAGGGAAGTGAGCAGTTCTTC.

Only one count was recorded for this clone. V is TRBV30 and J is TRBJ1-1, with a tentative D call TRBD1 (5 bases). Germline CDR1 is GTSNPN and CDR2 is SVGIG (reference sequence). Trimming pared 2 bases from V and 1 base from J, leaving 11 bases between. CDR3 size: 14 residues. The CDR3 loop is CAWSPAGKNTEAFF. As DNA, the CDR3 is TGTGCCTGGAGTCCGGCAGGGAAGAACACTGAAGCTTTCTTT. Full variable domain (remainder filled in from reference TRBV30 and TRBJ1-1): SQTIHQWPATLVQPVGSPLSLECTVEGTSNPNLYWYRQAAGRGLQLLFYSVGIGQISSEVPQNLSASRPQDRQFILSSKKLLLSDSGFYLCAWSPAGKNTEAFFGQGTRLTVV.

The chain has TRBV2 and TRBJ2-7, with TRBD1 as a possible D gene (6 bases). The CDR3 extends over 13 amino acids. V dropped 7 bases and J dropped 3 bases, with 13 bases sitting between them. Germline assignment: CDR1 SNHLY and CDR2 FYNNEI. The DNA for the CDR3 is TGTGCCAGCACCCCGGACAGCAACTACGAGCAGTACTTC. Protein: CASTPDSNYEQYF.

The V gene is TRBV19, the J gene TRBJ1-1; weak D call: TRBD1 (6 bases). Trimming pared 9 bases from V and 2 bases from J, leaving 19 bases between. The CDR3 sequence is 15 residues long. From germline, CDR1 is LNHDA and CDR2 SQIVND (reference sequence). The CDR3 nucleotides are TGTGCCAGCTCCGACGGACAGAGGGTTAACACTGAAGCTTTCTTT. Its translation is CASSDGQRVNTEAFF.

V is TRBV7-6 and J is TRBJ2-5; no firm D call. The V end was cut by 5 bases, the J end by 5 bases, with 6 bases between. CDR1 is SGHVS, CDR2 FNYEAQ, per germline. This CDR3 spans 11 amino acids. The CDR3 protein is CASSTPETQYF. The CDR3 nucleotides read TGTGCCAGCAGCACACCGGAGACCCAGTACTTC.

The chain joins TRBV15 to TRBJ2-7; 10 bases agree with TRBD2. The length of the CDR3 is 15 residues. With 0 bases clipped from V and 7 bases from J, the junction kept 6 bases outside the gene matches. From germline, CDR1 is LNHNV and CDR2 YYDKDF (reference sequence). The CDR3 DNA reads TGTGCCACCAGCAGAGATCCTAGCGGGAGAATGGAGCAGTACTTC. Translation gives CATSRDPSGRMEQYF.

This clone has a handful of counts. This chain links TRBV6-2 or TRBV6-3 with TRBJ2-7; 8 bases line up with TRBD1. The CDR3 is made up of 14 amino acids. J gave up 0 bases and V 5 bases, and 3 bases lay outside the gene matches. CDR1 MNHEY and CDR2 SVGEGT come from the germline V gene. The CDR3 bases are TGTGCCAGCAGTAAGGACAGGGTCTCCTACGAGCAGTACGTC. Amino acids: CASSKDRVSYEQYV.

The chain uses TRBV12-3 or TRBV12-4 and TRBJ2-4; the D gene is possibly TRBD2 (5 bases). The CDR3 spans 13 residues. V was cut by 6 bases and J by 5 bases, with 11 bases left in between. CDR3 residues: CASRNLGENIQYF. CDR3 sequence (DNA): TGTGCCAGCAGGAACCTCGGGGAAAACATTCAGTACTTC.

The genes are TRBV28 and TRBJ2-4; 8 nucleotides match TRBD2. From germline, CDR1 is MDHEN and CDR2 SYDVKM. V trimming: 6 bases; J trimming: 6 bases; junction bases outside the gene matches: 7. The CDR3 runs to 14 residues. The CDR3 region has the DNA TGTGCCAGCAGGCCCGGGGGGGCCGCAAACATTCAGTACTTC. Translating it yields CASRPGGAANIQYF.

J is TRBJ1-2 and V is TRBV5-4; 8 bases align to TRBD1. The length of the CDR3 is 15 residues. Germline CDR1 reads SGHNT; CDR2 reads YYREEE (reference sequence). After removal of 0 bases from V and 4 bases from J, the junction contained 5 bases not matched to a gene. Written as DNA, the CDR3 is TGTGCCAGCAGCTTGGGGGGCGGACAGGGCTATGGCTACACCTTC. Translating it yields CASSLGGGQGYGYTF.

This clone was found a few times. The CDR3 bases are TGTGCCAGCAGCTTGGCAGGGACAGGGACCGGGGAGCTGTTTTTT. Translating gives CASSLAGTGTGELFF. The V and J genes are TRBV5-6 and TRBJ2-2; 9 bases map to TRBD1. Germline trimming cut 0 bases from V and 5 bases from J; bases unmatched to any gene: 2. The germline V gene encodes CDR1 SGHDT and CDR2 YYEEEE. The CDR3 is made up of 15 amino acids.

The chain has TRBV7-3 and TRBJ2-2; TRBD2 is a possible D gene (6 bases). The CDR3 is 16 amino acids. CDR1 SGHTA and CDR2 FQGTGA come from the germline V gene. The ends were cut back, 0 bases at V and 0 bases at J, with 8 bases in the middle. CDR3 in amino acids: CASSLTGGANTGELFF. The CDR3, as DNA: TGTGCCAGCAGCTTAACAGGCGGGGCGAACACCGGGGAGCTGTTTTTT.

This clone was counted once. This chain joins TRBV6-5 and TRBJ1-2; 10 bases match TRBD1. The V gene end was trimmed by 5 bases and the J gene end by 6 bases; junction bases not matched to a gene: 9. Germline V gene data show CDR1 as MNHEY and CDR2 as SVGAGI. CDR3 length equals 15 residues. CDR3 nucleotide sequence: TGTGCCAGCAGTCTATTGACAGGGGGCAGGGATGGCTACACCTTC. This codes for CASSLLTGGRDGYTF.

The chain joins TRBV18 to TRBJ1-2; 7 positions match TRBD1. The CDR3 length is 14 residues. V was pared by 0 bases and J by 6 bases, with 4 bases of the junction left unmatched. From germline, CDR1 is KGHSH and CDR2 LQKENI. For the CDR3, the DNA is TGTGCCAGCTCACCACCTGACAGGGCGGATGGCTACACCTTC. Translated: CASSPPDRADGYTF.

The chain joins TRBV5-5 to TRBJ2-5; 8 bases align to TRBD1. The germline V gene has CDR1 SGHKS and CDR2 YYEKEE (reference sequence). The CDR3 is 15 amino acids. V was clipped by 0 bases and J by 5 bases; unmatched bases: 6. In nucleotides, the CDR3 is TGTGCCAGCAGCTTGGTAGACAGGGGAAGGGAGACCCAGTACTTC. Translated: CASSLVDRGRETQYF.

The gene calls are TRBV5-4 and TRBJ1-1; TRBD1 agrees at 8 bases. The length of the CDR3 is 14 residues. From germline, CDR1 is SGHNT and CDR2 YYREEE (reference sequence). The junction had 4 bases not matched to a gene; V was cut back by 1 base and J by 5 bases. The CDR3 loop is CASSLQGARTEAFF. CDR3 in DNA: TGTGCCAGCAGCTTGCAGGGGGCGCGGACTGAAGCTTTCTTT.

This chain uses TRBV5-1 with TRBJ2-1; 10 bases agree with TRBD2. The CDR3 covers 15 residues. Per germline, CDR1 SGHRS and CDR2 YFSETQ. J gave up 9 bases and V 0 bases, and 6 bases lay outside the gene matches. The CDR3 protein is CASSLVVAGGSEQFF. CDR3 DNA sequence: TGCGCCAGCAGCTTGGTGGTAGCGGGAGGCTCTGAGCAGTTCTTC.

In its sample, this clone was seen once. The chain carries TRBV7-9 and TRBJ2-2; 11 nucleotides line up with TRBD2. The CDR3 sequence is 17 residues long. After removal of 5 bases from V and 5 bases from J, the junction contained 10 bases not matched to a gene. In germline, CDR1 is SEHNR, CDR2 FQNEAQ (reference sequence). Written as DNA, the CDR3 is TGTGCCAGCAGCACGTCCGTAGCGGGAGGGGGTACCGGGGAGCTGTTTTTT. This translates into CASSTSVAGGGTGELFF.